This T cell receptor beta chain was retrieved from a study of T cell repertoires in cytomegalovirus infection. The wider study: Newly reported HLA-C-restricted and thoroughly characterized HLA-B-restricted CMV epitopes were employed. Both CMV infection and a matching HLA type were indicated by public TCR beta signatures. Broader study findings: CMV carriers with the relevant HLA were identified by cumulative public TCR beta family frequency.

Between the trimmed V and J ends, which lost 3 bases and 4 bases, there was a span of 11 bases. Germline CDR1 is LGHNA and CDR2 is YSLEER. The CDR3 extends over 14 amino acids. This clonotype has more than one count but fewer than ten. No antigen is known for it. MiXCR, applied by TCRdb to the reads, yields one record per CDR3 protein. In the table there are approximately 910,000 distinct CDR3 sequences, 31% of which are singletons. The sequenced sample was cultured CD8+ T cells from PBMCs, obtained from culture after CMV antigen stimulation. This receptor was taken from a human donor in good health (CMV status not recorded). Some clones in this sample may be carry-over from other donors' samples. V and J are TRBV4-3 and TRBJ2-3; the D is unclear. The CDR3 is CASSHSDQSDTQYF. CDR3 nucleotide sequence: TGCGCCAGCAGCCACTCGGACCAATCAGATACGCAGTATTTT.